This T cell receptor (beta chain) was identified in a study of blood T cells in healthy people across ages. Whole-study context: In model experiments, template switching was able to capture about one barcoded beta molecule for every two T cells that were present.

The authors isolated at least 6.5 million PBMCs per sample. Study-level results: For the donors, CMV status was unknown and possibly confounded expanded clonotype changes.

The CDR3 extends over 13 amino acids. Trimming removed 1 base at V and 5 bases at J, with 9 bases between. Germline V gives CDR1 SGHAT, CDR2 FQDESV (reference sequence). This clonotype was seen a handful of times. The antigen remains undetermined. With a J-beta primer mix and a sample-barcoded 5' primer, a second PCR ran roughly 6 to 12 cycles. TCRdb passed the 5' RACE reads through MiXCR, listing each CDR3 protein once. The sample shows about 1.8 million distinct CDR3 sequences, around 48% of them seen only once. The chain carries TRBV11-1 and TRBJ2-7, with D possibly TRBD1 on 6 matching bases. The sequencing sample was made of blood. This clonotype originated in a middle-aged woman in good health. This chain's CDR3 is CASSLDRDHEQYF. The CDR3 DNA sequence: TGTGCCAGCAGCTTAGACAGGGACCACGAGCAGTACTTC.